These 11 T cell receptor beta chains originate from one sample sequenced in a study of response to subunit inactivated influenza vaccine. TCRdb used MiXCR to reprocess the RT-PCR reads, holding one entry per CDR3 protein. This repertoire shows about 520,000 distinct CDR3 sequences, around 25% found once; its top ten account for under 2.5%. The sequences come from CD4+ T cells sorted from PBMCs, collected 5 days after vaccination. The receptors were sampled from a man aged 45-60 years who received an inactivated influenza vaccine.

This clonotype was detected a few times. This chain joins TRBV29-1 and TRBJ2-3; weak D call: TRBD1 (5 bases). This CDR3 contains 14 residues. CDR1 and CDR2 from the germline V gene are SQVTM and ANQGSEA. V was shortened by 4 bases and J by 3 bases, with 14 bases between the two germline ends. Here the CDR3 DNA reads TGCAGCGTTGTCTGGACAATGTCTACAGATACGCAGTATTTT. Its protein product is CSVVWTMSTDTQYF.

Only a few counts were recorded for this clonotype. V is TRBV12-3 or TRBV12-4 and J is TRBJ2-1; TRBD1 matches at 9 bases. The CDR3 totals 15 residues. Trimming cost V 6 bases and J 7 bases; bases outside gene matches: 10. The CDR3 nucleotides are TGTGCCAGCAGACCCGGGACAGGGACTTGGAATGAGCAGTTCTTC. It yields the protein CASRPGTGTWNEQFF.

This chain connects TRBV7-6 to TRBJ2-2; D tentatively fits TRBD1 or TRBD2 (5 bases each). The germline V and J ends were trimmed by 3 bases and 0 bases, with 20 bases remaining between them. The germline CDR1 and CDR2 sequences are SGHVS and FNYEAQ. The CDR3 extends over 19 amino acids. The CDR3 DNA reads TGTGCCAGCAGCTTCAAGGGACCCTTCGCGACTCCGAACACCGGGGAGCTGTTTTTT. Translated: CASSFKGPFATPNTGELFF.

This chain connects TRBV12-3 or TRBV12-4 to TRBJ2-6; a possible D gene is TRBD1 (5 bases). Trimming took 3 bases from V and 4 from J, leaving 13 bases between them. This CDR3 comprises 16 residues. CDR3 protein: CASSFFGASGANVLTF. The CDR3 DNA sequence: TGTGCCAGCAGTTTCTTTGGGGCCTCCGGGGCCAACGTCCTGACTTTC.

This chain connects TRBV18 to TRBJ2-1; tentative D call: TRBD1 (5 bases). Trimming pared 3 bases from V and 7 bases from J, leaving 16 bases between. The germline gives CDR1 KGHSH, CDR2 LQKENI. This CDR3 region has 15 residues. CDR3 DNA: TGTGCCAGCTCACCTGCCGTTGGACATGTAAATGAGCAGTTCTTC. Residues: CASSPAVGHVNEQFF.

This sequence joins TRBV7-2 and TRBJ2-5; tentatively, D is TRBD1 or TRBD2 (6 bases each). V gave up 5 bases and J gave up 5 bases, with 21 bases separating them. The germline CDR1 and CDR2 sequences are SGHTA and FQGNSA. The CDR3 runs to 16 residues. The CDR3, as DNA: TGTGCCAGCAGCGCGACTTGGGGGGCGCGGTTGGAGACCCAGTACTTC. Translated: CASSATWGARLETQYF.

The table lists this clonotype with many counts. This sequence joins TRBV28 and TRBJ2-5; tentative D call: TRBD2 (5 bases). The CDR3 consists of 14 residues. Germline V lookup: CDR1 MDHEN, CDR2 SYDVKM. With 3 bases removed from V and 5 bases from J, the gap between germline ends came to 13 bases. This CDR3 reads CASSLWARRETQYF. CDR3 nucleotide sequence: TGTGCCAGCAGTTTGTGGGCAAGGAGGGAGACCCAGTACTTC.

The chain employs TRBV6-2 or TRBV6-3 and TRBJ2-2, with 7 bases fitting TRBD2. Trimming cost V 2 bases and J 3 bases; bases outside gene matches: 9. Germline V gene lookup returns CDR1 MNHEY and CDR2 SVGEGT. The CDR3 is 17 amino acids. The chain's CDR3 is CASSYVGGRAHTGELFF. The CDR3, as DNA: TGTGCCAGCAGTTACGTTGGAGGGAGGGCGCACACCGGGGAGCTGTTTTTT.

This clonotype was found a few times. The chain links TRBV20-1 to TRBJ2-1; 10 positions agree with TRBD2. Per the germline V gene, CDR1 is DFQATT and CDR2 is SNEGSKA (reference sequence). The CDR3 spans 13 residues. Germline trimming cut 6 bases from V and 6 bases from J; bases unmatched to any gene: 5. CDR3 bases: TGCAGTGCCCCTCGGACTAGCGGCAATGAGCAGTTCTTC. This encodes CSAPRTSGNEQFF.

V is TRBV28 and J is TRBJ2-1; 8 bases map to TRBD2. Germline CDR1 is MDHEN and CDR2 is SYDVKM. This CDR3 has 15 amino acids. The J segment lost 9 bases and the V segment lost 10 bases, leaving 17 bases of the junction unmatched. The CDR3 region has the DNA TGTGCCACCCTGAGCGGGAGCGGTGGGCCCAGTGAGCAGTTCTTC. As protein: CATLSGSGGPSEQFF.

The genes are TRBV3-1 and TRBJ2-5, with 7 bases identical to TRBD1. Germline V gene sequence: CDR1 LGHDT, CDR2 YNNKEL (reference sequence). Trimming took 4 bases from V and 7 from J; bases not matched to a gene: 6. The CDR3 consists of 13 residues. The CDR3 protein is CASSRTGRGTQYF. CDR3 bases: TGTGCCAGCAGCCGGACAGGCCGGGGGACCCAGTACTTC.